The rows below give T cell receptor beta chains drawn from one sample of a study of shared clonotypes between healthy human individuals. Assay: immunoSEQ multiplex PCR; the TCRdb copy retains only in-frame clones and omits some. The data contain roughly 1,500,000 clones, approximately 98% of them singletons. The sample comprised naive CD4+ T cells sorted from blood. These receptors came from a man in his thirties or forties in good health. Both conserved end residues are part of each CDR3. A D gene is named only where the DNA matches it firmly. For some rows the clone size is stated as once, few or many, or as a class when expanded; others skip it.

TRBD1	TRBV12-5	TRBJ2-1	NA	TGTGCTAGTGAGAAAGGTGGGACAGGGGGAAATGAGCAGTTCTTC	CASEKGGTGGNEQFF
NA	TRBV18	TRBJ2-7	NA	TGTGCCAGCTCACCTGAGGCGGGATCCTACGAGCAGTACTTC	CASSPEAGSYEQYF
TRBD1	TRBV2	TRBJ1-2	NA	TGTGCCAGCAGTGCCAGGGGGAGAGATAACTATGGCTACACCTTC	CASSARGRDNYGYTF
TRBD1	TRBV7-9	TRBJ2-5	NA	TGTGCCAGCCGTCGACAGGGGGGCGGGGAGACCCAGTACTTC	CASRRQGGGETQYF
NA	TRBV28	TRBJ1-3	NA	TGTGCCAGCAGTTTCGGGGGGACCTACTCTGGAAACACCATATATTTT	CASSFGGTYSGNTIYF
NA	TRBV2	TRBJ1-3	NA	TGTGCCAGCAGTGAACTAGCCCACCCTTCTGGAAACACCATATATTTT	CASSELAHPSGNTIYF
TRBD1	TRBV27	TRBJ2-7	NA	TGTGCCAGCGGATCGAAGGGACAGGGCAGCTCCTACGAGCAGTACTTC	CASGSKGQGSSYEQYF
TRBD1	TRBV7-2	TRBJ2-7	NA	TGTGCCAGCAGCTTGAGGACAGGGGACTACGAGCAGTACTTC	CASSLRTGDYEQYF
TRBD1	TRBV9	TRBJ2-2	NA	TGTGCCAGCAGCGTAGGGGGGACAGTGAACACCGGGGAGCTGTTTTTT	CASSVGGTVNTGELFF
NA	TRBV9	TRBJ2-7	NA	TGTGCCAGCAGCGACCATTATTTC	CASSDHYF
TRBD2	TRBV5-1	TRBJ2-5	NA	TGCGCCAGCAGCTACGGACTAGCGGGAGGGCCGTGGGAGACCCAGTACTTC	CASSYGLAGGPWETQYF
NA	TRBV6-6	TRBJ2-2	NA	TGTGCCAGCAGCCCGGGGCGGGGAGGTGAAACCGGGGAGCTGTTTTTT	CASSPGRGGETGELFF
NA	TRBV6-1	TRBJ2-1	NA	TGTGCCAGCAGTGAAGCGCCGAGACGAGACAATGAGCAGTTCTTC	CASSEAPRRDNEQFF
NA	TRBV19	TRBJ2-7	NA	TGTGCCAGTAGTCACCTTACAGGAAGTGCGGGCTACGAGCAGTACTTC	CASSHLTGSAGYEQYF
NA	TRBV28	TRBJ1-1	NA	TGTGCCAGCAGTTTATTGGGGGGGCTTACGAACACTGAAGCTTTCTTT	CASSLLGGLTNTEAFF
TRBD1	TRBV2	TRBJ2-7	NA	TGTGCCAGCAGCGAAGACAGGGGGCGACTTGAGCAGTACTTC	CASSEDRGRLEQYF
NA	TRBV5-6	TRBJ1-2	once	TGTGCCAGCAGCTTGCAGGTGCTAGGGGGAGGCTACACCTTC	CASSLQVLGGGYTF
NA	TRBV11-2	TRBJ2-3	once	TGTGCCAGCAGCTTAGTGTCCGGTGGGGCGGATACGCAGTATTTT	CASSLVSGGADTQYF
NA	TRBV5-4	TRBJ2-1	once	TGTGCCAGCAGCTTGGGGGTTGGACGGAACAATGAGCAGTTCTTC	CASSLGVGRNNEQFF
NA	TRBV19	TRBJ2-7	NA	TGTGCCAGTAGCCCTAGAGGGGGTTACACCTACGAGCAGTACTTC	CASSPRGGYTYEQYF
NA	TRBV28	TRBJ2-7	once	TGTGCCAGCAGTTCATTTGGGGAGCAGTACTTC	CASSSFGEQYF
TRBD2	TRBV5-1	TRBJ2-7	NA	TGCGCCAGCAGCTTGGGGGGCGGGAGGACGAACGAGCAGTACTTC	CASSLGGGRTNEQYF
TRBD1	TRBV29-1	TRBJ1-2	NA	TGCAGCGTTTCCACAGGGGAAGGCGGCTACACCTTC	CSVSTGEGGYTF
NA	TRBV5-1	TRBJ2-7	NA	TGCGCCAGCCGAAGAGAGGCCACCTACGAGCAGTACTTC	CASRREATYEQYF
NA	TRBV6-6	TRBJ2-7	NA	TGTGCCAGCAGATATGACACGACTATCTCCTACGAGCAGTACTTC	CASRYDTTISYEQYF
NA	TRBV7-9	TRBJ2-4	NA	TGTGCCAGCAGCTTGGGGATGGAGGACATTCAGTACTTC	CASSLGMEDIQYF
NA	TRBV10-3	TRBJ1-5	NA	TGTGCCATCAGTGAGTCGAATACGAATCAGCCCCAGCATTTT	CAISESNTNQPQHF
NA	TRBV6-5	TRBJ1-3	NA	TGTGCCAGCAGTTACTCCCGAGACAAAGGAAACACCATATATTTT	CASSYSRDKGNTIYF
NA	TRBV4-1	TRBJ2-2	NA	TGCGCCAGCAGCCAAGTGGGTGTGAACACCGGGGAGCTGTTTTTT	CASSQVGVNTGELFF
NA	TRBV2	TRBJ1-1	NA	TGTGCCAGCAGACCCTCTATGGGCAACACTGAAGCTTTCTTT	CASRPSMGNTEAFF
NA	TRBV5-4	TRBJ2-3	once	TGTGCCAGGCGCGACTCTCTAGCGACAAGCACAGATACGCAGTATTTT	CARRDSLATSTDTQYF
NA	TRBV18	TRBJ2-4	once	TGTGCCAGTCAAAAAGATTCAATAGCCAAAAACATTCAGTACTTC	CASQKDSIAKNIQYF
NA	TRBV7-5	TRBJ2-1	NA	TGTGCCAGAAGCTTAGTACTAGCGGTGAATGAGCAGTTCTTC	CARSLVLAVNEQFF
TRBD2	TRBV7-9	TRBJ2-3	NA	TGTGCCAGCAGCTGGCGACTAGCGGGAGGGTTAACAGATACGCAGTATTTT	CASSWRLAGGLTDTQYF
NA	TRBV28	TRBJ2-7	NA	TGTGCCAGCAGTCAGGACAGTCACCGACAGTACTTC	CASSQDSHRQYF
TRBD2	TRBV5-1	TRBJ2-1	NA	TGCGCCAGCAGCTTTGGACTAGCGGGAGGCCGTGATGGGGTTGGCAATGAGCAGTTCTTC	CASSFGLAGGRDGVGNEQFF
NA	TRBV19	TRBJ2-7	NA	TGTGCCAGTAGTATGTTCGGCAGCCGATCCTACGAGCAGTACTTC	CASSMFGSRSYEQYF
TRBD1	TRBV28	TRBJ1-5	NA	TGTGCCAGCAGTTTTGGGGACAGGAGCAATCAGCCCCAGCATTTT	CASSFGDRSNQPQHF
NA	TRBV7-2	TRBJ2-3	once	TGTGCCAGCAGCCCCGCCAGAGCAGATACGCAGTATTTT	CASSPARADTQYF
NA	TRBV21-1	TRBJ2-7	NA	TGTGCCAGCATCACTCCCAAAACCCCTCGGGACAGATCTACATTGTACGAGCAGTACTTC	CASITPKTPRDRSTLYEQYF
NA	TRBV10-3	TRBJ2-1	NA	TGTGCCATCAGTGATAATTTAAATGAGCAGTTCTTC	CAISDNLNEQFF
NA	TRBV7-3	TRBJ1-1	NA	TGTGCCAGCAGCTTCGGGACGAACACTGAAGCTTTCTTT	CASSFGTNTEAFF
TRBD1	TRBV5-6	TRBJ2-7	NA	TGTGCCAGCAGCTTGGCACAGGGGTACGTCAGCGAGCAGTACTTC	CASSLAQGYVSEQYF
NA	TRBV7-9	TRBJ1-5	NA	TGTGCCAGCAGCTTAGGGGACGGGCTCTCTAATCAGCCCCAGCATTTT	CASSLGDGLSNQPQHF
NA	TRBV6-5	TRBJ1-1	NA	TGTGCCAGCAGTTACGGTGGCCGCGGGGAGGTAGCTTTCTTT	CASSYGGRGEVAFF
TRBD1	TRBV11-2	TRBJ1-1	NA	TGTGCCAGCAGCCCGGACAGGGGCACTGAAGCTTTCTTT	CASSPDRGTEAFF
NA	TRBV6-9	TRBJ2-3	once	TGTGCCAGCAGCCCGAGAGGGGGCACAGATACGCAGTATTTT	CASSPRGGTDTQYF
TRBD2	TRBV7-2	TRBJ2-7	NA	TGTGCCAGCAGCCGCCAAGCGGGACTAGCGGGAGTCGAGCAGTACTTC	CASSRQAGLAGVEQYF
NA	TRBV20-1	TRBJ1-2	once	TGCAGTGCTAGAGAGAAGGGAGTTGCCTATTTC	CSAREKGVAYF
NA	TRBV11-3	TRBJ2-7	NA	TGTGCCAGCAGCTTAAATCCCACGGGTAACGAGCAGTACTTC	CASSLNPTGNEQYF